This TCR beta chain was captured in a study of blood T cell repertoires in COVID-19. The germline gives CDR1 WSHSY, CDR2 SAAADI. Unmatched junction bases numbered 7, after V lost 4 bases and J lost 7 bases. There are 15 residues in the CDR3. This clone was found once. The method was immunoSEQ multiplex PCR; TCRdb's version includes in-frame clones alone and lacks a portion of them. The sample lists some 700,000 clones, 85% to 90% occurring once. Sequencing was done on a sample of peripheral blood. The receptor comes from a woman between 18 and 30 years old with acute or convalescent COVID-19. The chain links TRBV10-2 to TRBJ1-2; 12 nucleotides agree with TRBD1. The chain's CDR3 is CASSVGTGGSGGYTF. The CDR3 bases are TGCGCCAGCAGTGTGGGGACAGGGGGCTCGGGTGGCTACACCTTC.